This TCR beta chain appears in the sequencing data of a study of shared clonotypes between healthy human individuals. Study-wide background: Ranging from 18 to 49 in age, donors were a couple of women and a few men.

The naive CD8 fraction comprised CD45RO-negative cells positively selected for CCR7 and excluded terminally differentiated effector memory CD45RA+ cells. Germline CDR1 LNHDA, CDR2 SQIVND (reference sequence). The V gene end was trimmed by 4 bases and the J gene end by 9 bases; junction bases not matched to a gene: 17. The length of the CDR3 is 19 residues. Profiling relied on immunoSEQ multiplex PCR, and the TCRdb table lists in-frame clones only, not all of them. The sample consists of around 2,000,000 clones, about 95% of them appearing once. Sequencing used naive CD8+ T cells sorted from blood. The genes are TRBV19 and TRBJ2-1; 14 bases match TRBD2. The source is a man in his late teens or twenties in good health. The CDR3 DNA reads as TGTGCCAGTAGTACTTCTCTGGGACTAGCGGGAGTCTCGGAGTTTGAGCAGTTCTTC. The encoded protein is CASSTSLGLAGVSEFEQFF.